This T cell receptor beta chain was obtained from a study of vaccination and CD4 T cells after COVID-19. Cultured CD4+ T cells had their DNA profiled by the Oncomine TCR Beta short-read assay. TCRdb called the PCR reads again in MiXCR, with one record for every CDR3 protein. The table includes some 12,000 distinct CDR3 sequences, under 60% detected once. Regarding this clonotype: Its target is unknown.

Treatment indicated: roughly 11-day PBMC culture with coronavirus spike peptide pools or control peptides (ViraFEST assay). The CDR3 length is 16 residues. The germline V gene has CDR1 DFQATT and CDR2 SNEGSKA (reference sequence). Trimming shortened V by 6 bases and J by 0 bases, and 18 bases separated the two germline ends. The sequenced material came from CD4+ T cells from blood, cultured in vitro. This rearrangement joins TRBV20-1 to TRBJ2-1; D is possibly TRBD2 (6 bases). The origin of this receptor is a human donor who had recovered from COVID-19. For the CDR3, the DNA is TGCAGTGCAAAGGGACGTCGGGGGATCTCCTACAATGAGCAGTTCTTC. Its protein is CSAKGRRGISYNEQFF.